These T cell receptor beta chains were read from a single sample in a study of CD8+ T cells in alopecia areata. The data were produced by immunoSEQ multiplex PCR, yet TCRdb's version contains in-frame clones alone and is incomplete. The top ten clones hold over 15% of a sample with 35,000 to 45,000 clones, about nine tenths of them seen once. Sequenced material: CD8+ T cells sorted from blood, taken at week 24, from a patient treated with tofacitinib. The receptor set was obtained from a human donor with alopecia areata. The CDR3 runs from the conserved cysteine through the conserved F or W.

CDR3 length,V gene,J gene,CDR3 protein
17,TRBV5-4,TRBJ1-2,CASSQDWETGSNYGYTF
17,TRBV27,TRBJ2-5,CASSYRAGGDSQETQYF
11,TRBV7-8,TRBJ1-1,CASSTGSEAFF
17,TRBV19,TRBJ2-2,CASMGRRHPTNTGELFF
15,TRBV4-1,TRBJ2-3,CASSTRSAGEITQYF
14,TRBV4-1,TRBJ2-5,CASSQGLLGETQYF
14,TRBV27,NA,CASRDPGQGYEQYF
15,TRBV7-9,TRBJ2-1,CASSLGDISRYEQFF
14,TRBV5-6,TRBJ2-7,CASSFGVLGYEQYF
15,TRBV27,TRBJ2-1,CASSWELADYNEQFF
17,TRBV11-2,TRBJ2-3,CASSLAVAFVGTDTQYF
14,TRBV27,TRBJ2-7,CASSLRSLSYEQYF
15,TRBV7-2,TRBJ2-7,CASSIYEGDPYEQYF
17,TRBV27,TRBJ2-3,CASSLQWTSVSTDTQYF
18,TRBV7-2,TRBJ2-3,CASSLDGDPNYHTDTQYF
16,TRBV7-9,TRBJ2-5,CASSPPTGTIEETQYF
13,TRBV27,TRBJ2-1,CASSLISGDEQFF
15,TRBV28,TRBJ2-7,CASSLGERAYYEQYF
14,TRBV4-2,TRBJ2-2,CASSHRENTGELFF
13,TRBV5-4,TRBJ2-1,CASSLGSPNEQFF
13,TRBV7-6,TRBJ2-7,CASSLEYGYEQYF
16,TRBV4-3,TRBJ2-2,CASSQGYSGVVGELFF
13,TRBV15,TRBJ2-5,CATSEWVTETQYF